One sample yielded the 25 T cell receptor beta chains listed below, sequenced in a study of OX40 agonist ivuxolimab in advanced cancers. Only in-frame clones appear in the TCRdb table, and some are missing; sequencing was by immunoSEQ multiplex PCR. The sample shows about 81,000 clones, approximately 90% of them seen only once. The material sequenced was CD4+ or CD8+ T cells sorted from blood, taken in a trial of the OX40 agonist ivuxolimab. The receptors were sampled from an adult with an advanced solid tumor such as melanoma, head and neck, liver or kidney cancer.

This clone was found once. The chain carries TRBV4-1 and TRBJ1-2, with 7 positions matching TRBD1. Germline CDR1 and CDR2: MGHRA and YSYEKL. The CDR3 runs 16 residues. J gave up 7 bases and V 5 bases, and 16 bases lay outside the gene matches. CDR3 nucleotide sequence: TGCGCCAGCAGCTCCCCGGCAGGGGGGAATTTTGTTGGCTACACCTTC. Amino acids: CASSSPAGGNFVGYTF.

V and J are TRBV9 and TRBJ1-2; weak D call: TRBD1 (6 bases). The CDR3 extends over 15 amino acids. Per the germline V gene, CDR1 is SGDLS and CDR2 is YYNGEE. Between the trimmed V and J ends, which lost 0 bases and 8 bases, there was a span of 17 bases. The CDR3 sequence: CASSVEATGSWGYTF. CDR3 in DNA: TGTGCCAGCAGCGTAGAGGCCACAGGGTCCTGGGGCTACACCTTC.

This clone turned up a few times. The CDR3 region is CASSFSRLTRSGNTIYF. CDR3 DNA sequence: TGTGCCAGCAGCTTTTCGCGGCTGACCCGCTCTGGAAACACCATATATTTT. This chain joins TRBV5-5 and TRBJ1-3; no clear D gene. V was cut by 2 bases and J by 0 bases, with 15 bases left in between. This CDR3 has 17 residues. CDR1 and CDR2 from the germline V gene are SGHKS and YYEKEE (reference sequence).

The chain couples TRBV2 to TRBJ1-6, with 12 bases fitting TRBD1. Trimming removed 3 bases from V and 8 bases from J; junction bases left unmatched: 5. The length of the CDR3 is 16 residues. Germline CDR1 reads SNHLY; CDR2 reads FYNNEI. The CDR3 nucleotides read TGTGCCAGCAGTGAGGGGACAGGGGGCGCAGATTCACCCCTCCACTTT. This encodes CASSEGTGGADSPLHF.

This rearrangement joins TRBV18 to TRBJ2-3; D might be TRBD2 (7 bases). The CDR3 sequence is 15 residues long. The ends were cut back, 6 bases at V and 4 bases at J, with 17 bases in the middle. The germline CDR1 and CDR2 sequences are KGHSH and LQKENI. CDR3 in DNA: TGTGCCAGCTCGATACTAGTGGGGGGGCCAGATACGCAGTATTTT. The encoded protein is CASSILVGGPDTQYF.

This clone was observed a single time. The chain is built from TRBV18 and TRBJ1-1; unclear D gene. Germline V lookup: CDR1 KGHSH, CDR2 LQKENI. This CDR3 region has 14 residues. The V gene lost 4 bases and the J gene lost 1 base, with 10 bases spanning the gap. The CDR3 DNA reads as TGTGCCAGCTCACTATTCACAGAGAACACTGAAGCTTTCTTT. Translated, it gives CASSLFTENTEAFF.

Here the CDR3 reads CASSYSGTEKLFF. The CDR3 DNA is TGTGCCAGCAGTTATTCGGGTACTGAAAAACTGTTTTTT. This rearrangement joins TRBV6-5 to TRBJ1-4; no clear D. CDR3 length: 13 amino acids. CDR1 is MNHEY and CDR2 is SVGAGI in the germline V gene. V dropped 3 bases and J dropped 7 bases, with 9 bases sitting between them.

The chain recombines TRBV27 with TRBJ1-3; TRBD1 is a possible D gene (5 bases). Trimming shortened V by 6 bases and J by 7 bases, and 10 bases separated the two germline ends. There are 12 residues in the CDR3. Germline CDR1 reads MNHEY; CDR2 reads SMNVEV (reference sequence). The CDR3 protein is CASSSPGNTIYF. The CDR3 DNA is TGTGCCAGCAGCTCCCCAGGGAACACCATATATTTT.

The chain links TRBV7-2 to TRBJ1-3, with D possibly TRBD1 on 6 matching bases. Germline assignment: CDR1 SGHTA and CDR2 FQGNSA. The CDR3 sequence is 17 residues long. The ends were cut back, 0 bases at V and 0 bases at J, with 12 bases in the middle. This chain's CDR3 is CASSLATYRVSGNTIYF. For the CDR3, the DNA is TGTGCCAGCAGCTTAGCCACCTACAGGGTCTCTGGAAACACCATATATTTT.

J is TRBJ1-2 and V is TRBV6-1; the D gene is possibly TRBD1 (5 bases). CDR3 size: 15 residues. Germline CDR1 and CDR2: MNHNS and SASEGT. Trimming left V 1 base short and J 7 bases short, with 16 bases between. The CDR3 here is CASSEVDISAGGYTF. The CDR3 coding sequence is TGTGCCAGCAGTGAAGTGGACATATCGGCGGGTGGCTACACCTTC.

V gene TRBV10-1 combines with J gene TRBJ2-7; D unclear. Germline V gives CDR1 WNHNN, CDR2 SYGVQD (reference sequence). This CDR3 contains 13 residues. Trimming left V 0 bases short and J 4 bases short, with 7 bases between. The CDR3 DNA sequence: TGCGCCAGCAGTGAGTCGGGCCCATACGAGCAGTACTTC. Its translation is CASSESGPYEQYF.

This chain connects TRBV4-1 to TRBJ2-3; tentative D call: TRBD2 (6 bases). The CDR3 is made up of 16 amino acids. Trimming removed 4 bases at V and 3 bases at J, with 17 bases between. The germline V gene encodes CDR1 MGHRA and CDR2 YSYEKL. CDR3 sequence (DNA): TGCGCCAGCAGCCCCCAGGAGCGGGTATGGACAGATACGCAGTATTTT. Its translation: CASSPQERVWTDTQYF.

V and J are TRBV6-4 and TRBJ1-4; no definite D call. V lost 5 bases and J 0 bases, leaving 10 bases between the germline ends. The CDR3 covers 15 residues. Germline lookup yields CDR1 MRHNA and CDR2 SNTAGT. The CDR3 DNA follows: TGTGCCAGCAGTCGGTCAGTTGCAACTAATGAAAAACTGTTTTTT. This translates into CASSRSVATNEKLFF.

The CDR3, as DNA: TGTGCCAGCAGCCTAAGGCCCACAGAGAACACTGAAGCTTTCTTT. Amino acid sequence: CASSLRPTENTEAFF. The chain carries TRBV7-3 and TRBJ1-1; unclear D gene. Trimming stripped 5 bases from V and 1 base from J, with 14 bases between. From germline, CDR1 is SGHTA and CDR2 FQGTGA. This CDR3 comprises 15 residues.

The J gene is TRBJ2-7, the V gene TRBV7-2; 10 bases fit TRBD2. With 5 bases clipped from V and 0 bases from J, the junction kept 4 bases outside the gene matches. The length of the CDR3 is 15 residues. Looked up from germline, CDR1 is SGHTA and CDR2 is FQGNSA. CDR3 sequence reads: CASSTSGVSSYEQYF. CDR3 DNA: TGTGCCAGCAGCACTAGCGGGGTCTCCTCCTACGAGCAGTACTTC.

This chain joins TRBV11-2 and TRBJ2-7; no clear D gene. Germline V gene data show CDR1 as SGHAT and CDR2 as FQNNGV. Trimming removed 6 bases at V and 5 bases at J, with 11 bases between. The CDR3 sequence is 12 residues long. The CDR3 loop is CASRPHNHEQYF. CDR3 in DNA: TGTGCCAGCAGGCCGCACAACCACGAGCAGTACTTC.

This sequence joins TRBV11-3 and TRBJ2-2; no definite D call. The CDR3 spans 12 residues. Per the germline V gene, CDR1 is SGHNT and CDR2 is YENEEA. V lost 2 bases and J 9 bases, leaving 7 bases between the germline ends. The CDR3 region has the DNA TGTGCCAGCAGCTTATATGGCCGGGAGCTGTTTTTT. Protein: CASSLYGRELFF.

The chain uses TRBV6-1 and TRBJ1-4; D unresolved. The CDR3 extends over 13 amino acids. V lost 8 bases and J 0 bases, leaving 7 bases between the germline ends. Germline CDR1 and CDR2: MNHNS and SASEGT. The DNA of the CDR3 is TGTGCCAGCGCAGACTCAACTAATGAAAAACTGTTTTTT. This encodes CASADSTNEKLFF.

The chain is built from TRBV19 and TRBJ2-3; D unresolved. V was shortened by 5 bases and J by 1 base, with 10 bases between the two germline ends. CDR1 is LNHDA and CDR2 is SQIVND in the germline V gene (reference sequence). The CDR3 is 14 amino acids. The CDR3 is CASSPQYRTDTQYF. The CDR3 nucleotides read TGTGCCAGTAGTCCCCAGTATCGCACAGATACGCAGTATTTT.

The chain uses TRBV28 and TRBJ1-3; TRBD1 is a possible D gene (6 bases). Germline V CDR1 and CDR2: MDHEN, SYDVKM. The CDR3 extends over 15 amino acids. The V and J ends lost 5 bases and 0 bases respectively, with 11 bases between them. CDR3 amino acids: CASSPGGASGNTIYF. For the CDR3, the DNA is TGTGCCAGCAGTCCCGGGGGGGCCTCTGGAAACACCATATATTTT.

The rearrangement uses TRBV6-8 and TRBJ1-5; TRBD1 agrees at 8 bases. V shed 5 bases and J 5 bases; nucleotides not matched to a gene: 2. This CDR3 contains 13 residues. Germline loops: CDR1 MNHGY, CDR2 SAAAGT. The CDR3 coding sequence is TGTGCCAGCAGTCGGACAGGGCATCAGCCCCAGCATTTT. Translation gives CASSRTGHQPQHF.

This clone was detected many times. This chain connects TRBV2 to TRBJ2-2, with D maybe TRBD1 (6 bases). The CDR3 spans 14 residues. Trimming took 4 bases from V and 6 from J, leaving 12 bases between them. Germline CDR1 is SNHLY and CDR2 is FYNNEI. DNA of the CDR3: TGTGCCAGCAGTGCTCTCGACAGGTCCGGGGAGCTGTTTTTT. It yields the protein CASSALDRSGELFF.

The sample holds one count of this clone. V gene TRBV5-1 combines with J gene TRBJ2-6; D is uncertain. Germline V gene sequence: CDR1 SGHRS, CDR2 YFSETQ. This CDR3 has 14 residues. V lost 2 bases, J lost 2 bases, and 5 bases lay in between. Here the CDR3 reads CASSLRAGANVLTF. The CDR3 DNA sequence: TGCGCCAGCAGCTTAAGGGCTGGGGCCAACGTCCTGACTTTC.

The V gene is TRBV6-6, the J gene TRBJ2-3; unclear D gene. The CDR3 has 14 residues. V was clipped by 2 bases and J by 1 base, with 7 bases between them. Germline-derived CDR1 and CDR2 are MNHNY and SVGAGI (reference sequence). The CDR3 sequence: CASSYATRTDTQYF. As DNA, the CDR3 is TGTGCCAGCAGTTACGCTACTCGCACAGATACGCAGTATTTT.

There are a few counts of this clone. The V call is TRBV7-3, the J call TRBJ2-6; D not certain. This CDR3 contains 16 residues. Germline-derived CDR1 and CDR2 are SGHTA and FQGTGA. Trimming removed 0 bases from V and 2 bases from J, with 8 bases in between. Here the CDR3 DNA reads TGTGCCAGCAGCTTAACATCGGCACCTGGGGCCAACGTCCTGACTTTC. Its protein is CASSLTSAPGANVLTF.